The source of this TCR beta chain is a study of beta chain features in type 1 diabetes. Looking at the study overall: Healthy donors resembled patients in age, gender and cell yields. The study, taken as a whole, reports: TCRB CDR3s from Type 1 diabetes patients were moderately but significantly shorter in all four CD4+ subsets. For type 1 diabetes patients, VDJ junctions showed fewer insertions and more deletions. The similarity of naive, central memory and Treg TCRB repertoires appeared greater among patients than among healthy donors.

All of the isolated RNA was reverse transcribed, so expressed TCRB transcripts were sequenced. The data were produced by immunoSEQ multiplex PCR, yet TCRdb's version contains in-frame clones alone and is incomplete. This repertoire shows roughly 230,000 clones, roughly 11% found once; its top ten account for about 0.018%. The V end lost 0 bases, the J end lost 0 bases, and 7 bases lay between the germline ends. The CDR3 contains 15 residues. Germline V gene sequence: CDR1 SGDLS, CDR2 YYNGEE. As concerns this clone: What it binds is not known.

The chain links TRBV9 to TRBJ2-4; D unclear. The clonotype was recovered from a man aged 25-45 years with type 1 diabetes. The sequenced material came from naive CD4+ T cells from blood. CDR3 nucleotide sequence: TGTGCCAGCAGCGTAGGACATTTAGCCAAAAACATTCAGTACTTC. Translated: CASSVGHLAKNIQYF.